This T cell receptor beta chain was observed in a study of T cells in Graves' hyperthyroidism and ophthalmopathy (dated by TCRdb to the late 2010s). The study in broad terms: Peripheral blood was collected at initial diagnosis, before any treatment. TCR V-J signatures able to tell the groups apart were searched for in a discovery cohort of more than 90 patients, of whom 40 to 45 had Graves' ophthalmopathy and about 60 had stable Graves' hyperthyroidism. Prospective prediction of ophthalmopathy was tested in an independent validation cohort of about 19 hyperthyroidism patients and 15 to 17 patients who later progressed to ophthalmopathy. The 75 to 100 discovery patients were randomly split 7:3 into training and test sets. In addition, the study compared T-cell repertoires in thyroid tissue and in blood from about 6 Graves' hyperthyroidism patients. After sampling, hyperthyroidism patients received methimazole starting at 30 mg daily, and ophthalmopathy patients received high-dose intravenous methylprednisolone. TCR Vbeta CDR3 sequencing of some 140 peripheral blood samples (under 45 ophthalmopathy, 75 or so hyperthyroidism and roughly 17 progressor patients) is reported in the paper.

The TCR beta CDR3 regions were amplified from RNA transcripts. A first-round RT-PCR of the TCR CDR3 used the HTBI primer set with the Qiagen OneStep RT-PCR kit. Libraries were constructed in a second round of multiplex PCR, after which size selection and purification were performed. Sequencing of the libraries was done on an Illumina HiSeq2000 using paired-end 100 bp reads. Concerning the study's data processing: SOAPnuke was used to process the raw data, with reads discarded if the reads contained adapters or uncalled bases, had a mean Phred below 15, or lacked an exact constant-primer or identifier match. High-quality paired reads were merged using COPE v1.2.5, and each unique nucleotide sequence was defined as a clonotype. Clonotypes were aligned to IMGT TRBV, TRBD and TRBJ reference segments using MiTCR v1.1. The analysis was restricted to V-J combinations with a frequency above 0.0001, which together covered around 99% of the repertoires. A TCS score was defined as the ratio of F50 (clonal expansion) to E x V (chaos), with BLOSUM62-based TCRdist applied between CDR3 peptides within each V-J. Welch's t-statistics and random forest reduced 500 to 650 V-J features to roughly 13, which were used in a naive Bayes classifier (R e1071). TCRdb's own reprocessing of the public reads used fastp at Q25 and MiXCR and kept productive beta chains. Rows with a matching CDR3 protein are joined into one entry that keeps the most common DNA and genes. TCRdb assigned the V and J calls; the authors' analysis was not used. The sample table records 550,000 to 800,000 distinct CDR3 sequences; 15% to 20% of these occur just once. The ten largest clones add up to roughly 16% of the sample.

This clonotype was recorded at least ten times. Which antigen it targets is not known. No qualities accompany the bases; no much larger clone lies one base away. Stable Graves' hyperthyroidism was defined as the absence of progression to ophthalmopathy over 18 months of follow-up. Hyperthyroidism patients were newly diagnosed, had a disease duration of under 2 months, and were aged 18 to 65 years. Exclusion was applied to patients with uncontrolled infections, other autoimmune diseases, pregnancy or lactation. Clinical symptoms, serum thyroxine and TRAb, thyroid ultrasound, and orbital computed tomography formed the basis for the diagnoses. PBMCs were isolated from about 10 ml of fresh peripheral blood by Ficoll-Paque density gradient centrifugation. Trizol reagent was used to extract total RNA, and RNA quality was then checked on an Agilent 2100 Bioanalyzer. The CDR3 runs 13 amino acids, cysteine and phenylalanine included. The CDR3 DNA has 39 bases and is translated from base 1. The junction carries 12 bases between V and J, which are trimmed by 7 bases and 3 bases respectively. The germline V gene yields MNHNS for CDR1 and SASEGT for CDR2.

Broader findings and caveats from the paper: A model built on a 13 V-J signature distinguished ophthalmopathy from stable hyperthyroidism, reaching about 89% sensitivity and under 84% specificity in cross-validation and 80%/75% in testing. In validation, progression to ophthalmopathy was predicted by the model with 70.59% sensitivity and under 85% specificity, a median of approximately 6.5 months before onset. Most expanded thyroid clonotypes (frequency above 0.001) were also found in blood, which suggests that blood repertoires may mirror thyroid immune responses. No statistical method was used to set the sample size in advance, and investigators knew the group allocation.

The specimen sequenced was blood. This chain is built from TRBV6-1 and TRBJ1-1; tentative D gene TRBD1, with 5 bases matching. This receptor was obtained from a man aged 45-60 years with Graves' hyperthyroidism. The nucleotide sequence reads TGTGCCAGCAATGCCAGGGAGGACACTGAAGCTTTCTTT. This yields the protein CASNAREDTEAFF.